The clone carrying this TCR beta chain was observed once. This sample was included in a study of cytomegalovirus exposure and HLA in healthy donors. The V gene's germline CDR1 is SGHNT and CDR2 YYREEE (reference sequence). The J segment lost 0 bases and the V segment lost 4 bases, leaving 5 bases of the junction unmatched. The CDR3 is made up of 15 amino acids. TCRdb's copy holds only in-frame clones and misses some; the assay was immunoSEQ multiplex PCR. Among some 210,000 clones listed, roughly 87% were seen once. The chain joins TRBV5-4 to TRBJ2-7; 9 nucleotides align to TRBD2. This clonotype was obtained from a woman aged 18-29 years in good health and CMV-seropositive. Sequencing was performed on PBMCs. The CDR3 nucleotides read TGTGCCAGCAGCGCCTCTAGCGGGATCTCCTACGAGCAGTACTTC. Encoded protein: CASSASSGISYEQYF.